A selection of T cell receptor beta chains follows, all from one sample in a study of T cell responses to AZD1222 COVID-19 vaccine. Clones were read by immunoSEQ multiplex PCR, and TCRdb kept only the in-frame ones, dropping some. Of some 130,000 clones in the sample, approximately 86% were seen once. This sample comprised peripheral blood, obtained on day 0 of AZD1222 vaccination. These TCRs come from an adult in good health. Both conserved end residues are part of each CDR3. Each record gives: V gene, J gene, D gene, clone size, CDR3 DNA, CDR3 protein. A D gene is named only where the DNA matches it firmly. Size is omitted from some rows. Given values are once, few, many or a class for expanded clones.

TRBV3-1/TRBV3-2,TRBJ2-3,.,.,TGTGCCAGCAGCCAAGATGGGGGACGGGGAGATACGCAGTATTTT,CASSQDGGRGDTQYF
TRBV5-5,TRBJ2-7,TRBD2,once,TGTGCCAGCAGCCTGGGGGTGGCGGGAGGAACCTACGAGCAGTACTTC,CASSLGVAGGTYEQYF
TRBV18,TRBJ2-1,.,few,TGTGCCAGCTCACCAGCTTACCCGTACAATGAGCAGTTCTTC,CASSPAYPYNEQFF
TRBV7-9,TRBJ2-2,TRBD1,.,TGTGCCAGCAGCCCGACAGGGGTGGTTGACGGGGAGCTGTTTTTT,CASSPTGVVDGELFF
TRBV10-2,TRBJ2-7,.,.,TGCGCCAGCAGTGCCTCCGAATACGAGCAGTACTTC,CASSASEYEQYF
TRBV5-1,TRBJ2-3,.,.,TGCGCCAGCAGCTTGGGGTCGGGTCCTAGCACAGATACGCAGTATTTT,CASSLGSGPSTDTQYF
TRBV3-1/TRBV3-2,TRBJ2-5,.,.,TGTGCCAGCAGCCAAACCGGGACGGAGACCCAGTACTTC,CASSQTGTETQYF
TRBV7-9,TRBJ2-5,TRBD2,.,TGTGCCAGCAAGGGAAAGAGACTAGCGGTAGAGACCCAGTACTTC,CASKGKRLAVETQYF
TRBV24-1,TRBJ2-1,TRBD2,.,TGTGCCACCAGTGACCCCGGGACTAACTACAATGAGCAGTTCTTC,CATSDPGTNYNEQFF
TRBV3-1/TRBV3-2,TRBJ1-1,.,.,TGTGCCAGCAGCCTAGACGCCAGCGCGAACACTGAAGCTTTCTTT,CASSLDASANTEAFF
TRBV11-2,TRBJ2-1,.,.,TGTGCCAGCAGCTTAGCGGGAGTGAAGAATGAGCAGTTCTTC,CASSLAGVKNEQFF
TRBV10-3,TRBJ2-2,TRBD1,.,TGTGCCATCACCCGAGGGACAGGGGGAACCGGGGAGCTGTTTTTT,CAITRGTGGTGELFF
TRBV10-3,TRBJ2-5,TRBD2,.,TGTGCCATCGCTCAGCGGGAGGGCCGGGGGGTTTTAGAGACCCAGTACTTC,CAIAQREGRGVLETQYF
TRBV9,TRBJ1-5,.,.,TGTGCCAGCAGCGTAGCAGGGAACGTTAATCAGCCCCAGCATTTT,CASSVAGNVNQPQHF
TRBV9,TRBJ2-3,TRBD2,.,TGTGCCAGCAGCGTAGGGACTAGCGGACGCACAGATACGCAGTATTTT,CASSVGTSGRTDTQYF
TRBV28,TRBJ1-5,.,.,TGTGCCAGCAGTTCGCCGGGCGGGGGTAGAGATCAGCCCCAGCATTTT,CASSSPGGGRDQPQHF
TRBV28,TRBJ2-5,TRBD1,once,TGTGCCAGCAGTCCAGGGACAGGGACCCCCCAAGAGACCCAGTACTTC,CASSPGTGTPQETQYF
TRBV5-1,TRBJ2-2,.,.,TGCGCCAGCAGCCCAGACAGGGAGCTGTTTTTT,CASSPDRELFF
TRBV19,TRBJ2-1,.,.,TGTGCCAGTAGTACGGCCCTCGCCGAGCAGTTCTTC,CASSTALAEQFF
TRBV7-9,TRBJ1-4,.,.,TGTGCCAGCAGCCCAGGGAACGGCTATGAAAAACTGTTTTTT,CASSPGNGYEKLFF
TRBV19,TRBJ1-1,TRBD1,.,TGTGCCAGTAGTCCGAGGACAGGGAACACTGAAGCTTTCTTT,CASSPRTGNTEAFF
TRBV6-6,TRBJ2-7,.,.,TGTGCCAGCAGTTACGAGGGACCCCCCGAGCAGTACTTC,CASSYEGPPEQYF
TRBV14,TRBJ1-2,.,.,TGTGCCAGCAGCCCCGGGACGGAGTATGGCTACACCTTC,CASSPGTEYGYTF
TRBV18,TRBJ2-1,TRBD1,.,TGTGCCAGCTCACCATACTGGGGACAGGGGGGTGAGCAGTTCTTC,CASSPYWGQGGEQFF
TRBV19,TRBJ2-7,.,.,TGTGCCAGTAGTATAGATCGGATCCCAGGCGGCGAGCAGTACTTC,CASSIDRIPGGEQYF
TRBV24-1,TRBJ1-2,.,.,TGTGCCACCAGTGATCCAAAAGCCGGGGAGGGCGGCTACACCTTC,CATSDPKAGEGGYTF
TRBV6-5,TRBJ1-2,TRBD1,.,TGTGCCAGCAGTCGAGGGACAGGGGGTGGCTACACCTTC,CASSRGTGGGYTF
TRBV28,TRBJ2-2,.,.,TGTGCCAGCAGTTCCCCACACGTCACCGGGGAGCTGTTTTTT,CASSSPHVTGELFF
TRBV5-1,TRBJ1-6,.,.,TGCGCCAGCAGCGGAGGACTTTCGGAGAATTCACCCCTCCACTTT,CASSGGLSENSPLHF
TRBV27,TRBJ1-6,.,few,TGTGCCAGCACCCCCATGAGCGGGTGGGGATCACCCCTCCACTTT,CASTPMSGWGSPLHF
TRBV10-2,TRBJ2-7,TRBD1,few,TGCGCCAGCAAAGAGTTCCGGACAGGGCCTTCCTACGAGCAGTACTTC,CASKEFRTGPSYEQYF
TRBV18,TRBJ1-6,TRBD1,.,TGTGCCAGCTCACCACCCACTGGGACAGGTGGTTTTTCACCCCTCCACTTT,CASSPPTGTGGFSPLHF
TRBV5-6,TRBJ2-7,.,.,TGTGCCAGCAGCTTGGTGGGGCACGACGAGCAGTACTTC,CASSLVGHDEQYF
TRBV28,TRBJ2-2,.,.,TGTGCCAGCAGGAAAGGACAGCACGCGAACACCGGGGAGCTGTTTTTT,CASRKGQHANTGELFF
TRBV6-5,TRBJ1-1,.,.,TGTGCCAGCAGTCGGGACGGCCTGAACACTGAAGCTTTCTTT,CASSRDGLNTEAFF
TRBV3-1/TRBV3-2,TRBJ1-3,.,.,TGTGCCAGCAGCCCCATTGGGATCTCTGGAAACACCATATATTTT,CASSPIGISGNTIYF
TRBV28,TRBJ2-7,TRBD2,once,TGTGCCAGCAGAGAGCCTAGCGGGAGCTACGAGCAGTACTTC,CASREPSGSYEQYF
TRBV6-1,TRBJ2-3,TRBD2,once,TGTGCCAGCAGTGTCCGTAGCGGGACGAGCACAGATACGCAGTATTTT,CASSVRSGTSTDTQYF
TRBV28,TRBJ1-3,.,.,TGTGCCAGCAGTTCAGCACCGGAGTGGGGAAACACCATATATTTT,CASSSAPEWGNTIYF
TRBV5-1,TRBJ1-3,.,.,TGCGCCAGCAGCTTGATCGGACCAGACACCATATATTTT,CASSLIGPDTIYF
TRBV18,TRBJ2-5,.,.,TGTGCCAGCTCACCGAGGGACGAGACCCAGTACTTC,CASSPRDETQYF
TRBV9,TRBJ1-3,.,.,TGTGCCAGCAGCGTCAGCTCTGGAAACACCATATATTTT,CASSVSSGNTIYF
TRBV5-6,TRBJ2-7,TRBD1,.,TGTGCCAGCAGCGTCTTGGGACAGGGGGCGCAGGAGCAGTACTTC,CASSVLGQGAQEQYF
TRBV27,TRBJ1-1,.,.,TGTGCCAGCAGTCCTTGGACGCAAAGGAACACTGAAGCTTTCTTT,CASSPWTQRNTEAFF
TRBV7-2,TRBJ2-7,.,once,TGTGCCAGCAGCCCTCCGGGGGCCCTATCCTACGAGCAGTACTTC,CASSPPGALSYEQYF
TRBV9,TRBJ1-1,.,few,TGTGCCAGCAGCGTAGGTTCGGGGGAAGCTTTCTTT,CASSVGSGEAFF
TRBV7-2,TRBJ2-5,.,.,TGTGCCAGCAGTCCTCGGGGACTGCAAGAGACCCAGTACTTC,CASSPRGLQETQYF
TRBV19,TRBJ2-2,TRBD2,.,TGTGCCAGTAGTGCACTAGCGGGAGGGGAGCTGTTTTTT,CASSALAGGELFF
TRBV25-1,TRBJ1-1,TRBD1,.,TGTGCCAGCAGAGCCCAGGGGGCGAACACTGAAGCTTTCTTT,CASRAQGANTEAFF